This T cell receptor (beta chain) is from a study of cytomegalovirus exposure and HLA in healthy donors. The study's findings and limits: Later analysis showed TCR association rates varying by HLA locus, highest for DRB1 and lowest for HLA-C. In a later analysis, fewer than 20,000 TCR beta sequences were associated with HLA alleles at 0.05 false discovery rate.

These donors counted as nominally healthy when sampled, but unrecorded immune exposures were likely. This clone showed up just once. No antigen is known for it. With 4 bases removed from V and 5 bases from J, the gap between germline ends came to 8 bases. The CDR3 length is 12 residues. CDR1 and CDR2 from the germline V gene are SGHDN and FVKESK. PCR used 60 Vbeta primers and 13 Jbeta primers. The method was immunoSEQ multiplex PCR; TCRdb's version includes in-frame clones alone and lacks a portion of them. There are about 100,000 clones in the sample; 75% to 90% occur only once, and around 3.6% lies in the top ten.

The source of this sequence is a man between 25 and 39 years old in good health and CMV-seronegative. Source material: PBMCs. This chain joins TRBV14 and TRBJ2-5, with a possible D match to TRBD2 (6 bases). The CDR3 DNA sequence: TGTGCCAGCAGCCGAGCGGGCGAGACCCAGTACTTC. Translation: CASSRAGETQYF.